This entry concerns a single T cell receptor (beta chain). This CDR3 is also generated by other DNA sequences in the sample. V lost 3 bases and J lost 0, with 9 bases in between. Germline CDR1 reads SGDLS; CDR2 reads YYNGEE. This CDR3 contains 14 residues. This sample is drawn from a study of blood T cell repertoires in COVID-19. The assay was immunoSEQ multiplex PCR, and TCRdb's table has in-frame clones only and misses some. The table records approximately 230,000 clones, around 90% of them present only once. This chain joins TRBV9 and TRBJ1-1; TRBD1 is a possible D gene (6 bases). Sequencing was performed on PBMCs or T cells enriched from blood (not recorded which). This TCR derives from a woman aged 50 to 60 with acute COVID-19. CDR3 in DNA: TGTGCCAGCAGCGCCGGACAGATGAACACTGAAGCTTTCTTT. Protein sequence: CASSAGQMNTEAFF.